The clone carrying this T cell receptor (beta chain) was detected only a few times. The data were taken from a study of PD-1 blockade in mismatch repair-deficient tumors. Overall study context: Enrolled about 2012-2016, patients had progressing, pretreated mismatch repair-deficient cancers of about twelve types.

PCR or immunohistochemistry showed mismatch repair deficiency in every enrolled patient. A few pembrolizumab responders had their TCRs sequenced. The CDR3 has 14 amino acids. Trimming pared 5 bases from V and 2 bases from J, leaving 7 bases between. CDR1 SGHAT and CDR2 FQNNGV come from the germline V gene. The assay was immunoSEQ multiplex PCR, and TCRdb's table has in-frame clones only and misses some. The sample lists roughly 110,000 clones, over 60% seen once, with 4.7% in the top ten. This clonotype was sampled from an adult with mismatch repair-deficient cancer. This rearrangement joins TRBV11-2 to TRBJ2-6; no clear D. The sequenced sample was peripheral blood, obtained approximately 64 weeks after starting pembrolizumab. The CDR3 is CASSPTTGANVLTF. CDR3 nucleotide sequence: TGTGCCAGCAGCCCCACCACTGGGGCCAACGTCCTGACTTTC.